This is a list of T cell receptor beta chains from one sample in a study of control samples from healthy donors and cancer patients. Data came from immunoSEQ multiplex PCR; TCRdb stores just in-frame clones and leaves some out. The table records roughly 220,000 clones, just under 95% of them present only once. Material: blood. The receptors were sampled from a middle-aged man in good health. Each CDR3 is given with its conserved first and last residue.

CASSQDPPRQRYNEQFF,TRBV4-2,TRBJ2-1
CASSKSKNIQYF,TRBV6-2/TRBV6-3,TRBJ2-4
CASSFAPRNEKLFF,TRBV27,TRBJ1-4
CASKEGRNNEQFF,TRBV6-5,TRBJ2-1
CASRRVGPQHF,TRBV19,TRBJ1-5
CASSFQGGYEQYF,TRBV28,TRBJ2-7
CASSIRGQGPYEQYF,TRBV19,TRBJ2-7
CASSYGGGANEQFF,TRBV28,TRBJ2-1
CASSQKGGGEKLFF,TRBV5-6,TRBJ1-4
CASSHGYYTEAFF,TRBV4-2,TRBJ1-1
CASSYSSGDTEAFF,TRBV6-5,TRBJ1-1
CASSGTGDSPLHF,TRBV28,TRBJ1-6
CASVRVLYYGYTF,TRBV7-2,TRBJ1-2
CASTLRGGGMYEQYF,TRBV27,TRBJ2-7
CASSLEGLGNTEAFF,TRBV5-6,TRBJ1-1
CASSQTGEHGQPQHF,TRBV18,TRBJ1-5
CASSSRGTGGGNEQFF,TRBV11-1,TRBJ2-1
CASSFSTQDYGYTF,TRBV11-2,TRBJ1-2
CASNGGGREFF,TRBV6-5,TRBJ2-1
CASSQVTSGYGYTF,TRBV5-5,TRBJ1-2
CASSQDVGLAGGGDTQYF,TRBV4-3,TRBJ2-3
CASSDGGHMNTEAFF,TRBV10-2,TRBJ1-1
CARSTGYRSEQYF,TRBV5-1,TRBJ2-7
CASFRGSDYGYTF,TRBV6-5,TRBJ1-2